This is a list of T cell receptor beta chains from one sample in a study of T cells in Graves' hyperthyroidism and ophthalmopathy. In TCRdb, the multiplex PCR reads were re-called with MiXCR into one record per CDR3 protein. The profile covers 550,000 to 650,000 distinct CDR3 sequences, with less than 15% appearing a single time and more than 11% taken by the ten largest. The sample consisted of blood. Receptors were obtained from a woman aged 40 to 50 with Graves' hyperthyroidism. CDR3s include the opening cysteine and the closing phenylalanine or tryptophan. The D gene is left open where the match is weak. The size entry is marked missing in some rows and otherwise reads once, few, many or a size class.

CDR3 length	clone size	J gene	D gene	V gene	CDR3 DNA	CDR3 protein
15	many	TRBJ2-7	TRBD1	TRBV12-3/TRBV12-4	TGTGCCAGCAGTTTGACCGGGACAGGGATCTACGAGCAGTACTTC	CASSLTGTGIYEQYF
15	many	TRBJ2-7	.	TRBV2	TGTGCCAGCAGTGTCGAAGAGGGAAGTGCCTACGAGCAGTACTTC	CASSVEEGSAYEQYF
13	.	TRBJ1-1	TRBD1	TRBV2	TGTGCCAGCACCTGGGACAGCAACACTGAAGCTTTCTTT	CASTWDSNTEAFF
14	many	TRBJ2-5	TRBD2	TRBV11-2	TGTGCCAGCAGCTTAACTAGCGAACAAGAGACCCAGTACTTC	CASSLTSEQETQYF
13	many	TRBJ2-7	.	TRBV7-2	TGTGCCAGCAGCCAAACTCAGGGCTACGAGCAGTACTTC	CASSQTQGYEQYF
13	many	TRBJ1-5	.	TRBV6-6	TGTGCCAGCAGTTACGTGGTTAATCAGCCCCAGCATTTT	CASSYVVNQPQHF
13	many	TRBJ2-2	.	TRBV30	TGTGCCTGGAGTTCAGGGCGCACCGGGGAGCTGTTTTTT	CAWSSGRTGELFF
14	many	TRBJ2-3	TRBD2	TRBV12-3/TRBV12-4	TGTGCCAGCAGCCGAAGACTAGCGTCAGATACGCAGTATTTT	CASSRRLASDTQYF
13	many	TRBJ1-3	.	TRBV3-1	TGTGCCAGCAGCCAAGATCCTGGAAACACCATATATTTT	CASSQDPGNTIYF
15	many	TRBJ2-1	.	TRBV11-2	TGTGCCAGCAGCTCCATAGGCGGGACGTTGAATGAGCAGTTCTTC	CASSSIGGTLNEQFF
15	.	TRBJ2-1	TRBD2	TRBV15	TGTGCCACCAGCAGAGACATAACGGGAGGCAATGAGCAGTTCTTC	CATSRDITGGNEQFF
12	many	TRBJ2-1	TRBD1	TRBV20-1	TGCAGTGCAAGGACAGGGTCGGATGAGCAGTTCTTC	CSARTGSDEQFF
13	many	TRBJ2-3	.	TRBV6-1	TGTGCCAGCAGTAGCGGGCCCACAGATACGCAGTATTTT	CASSSGPTDTQYF
13	.	TRBJ2-2	.	TRBV20-1	TGCAGTGCTAGAGATGGCTCCACCGGGGAGCTGTTTTTT	CSARDGSTGELFF
13	many	TRBJ2-1	.	TRBV6-1	TGTGCCAGCAGTCCCCTCCCCCACAGGGAGCAGTTCTTC	CASSPLPHREQFF
13	.	TRBJ2-3	.	TRBV7-9	TGTGCCAGCCAGGGGAACCCGGGGGATACGCAGTATTTT	CASQGNPGDTQYF
13	few	TRBJ1-1	.	TRBV6-1	TGTGCCAGCAGTGAAGATTGGGGGTCACGGGCTTTCTTT	CASSEDWGSRAFF
16	.	TRBJ2-1	.	TRBV7-3	TGTGCCAGCAGCTCCCAGGGCTCCCGCTCCTACAATGAGCAGTTCTTC	CASSSQGSRSYNEQFF
20	few	TRBJ1-1	TRBD1	TRBV5-1	TGCGCCAGCAGCATTGCCCCCCCGACAGGGAATATTAAAAAGAACACTGAAGCTTTCTTT	CASSIAPPTGNIKKNTEAFF
17	.	TRBJ1-5	TRBD1	TRBV7-3	TGTGCCAGCAGCTGGACAGGGGGCCTCTTTAGTAATCAGCCCCAGCATTTT	CASSWTGGLFSNQPQHF
15	many	TRBJ2-3	TRBD1	TRBV11-2	TGTGCCAGCAGCCCCCGGACAGGGGCTTCAGATACGCAGTATTTT	CASSPRTGASDTQYF